This entry lists 5 T cell receptor beta chains sequenced from one sample in a study of STAT5B mutations in CD4+ large granular lymphocyte leukemia. Assay used: immunoSEQ multiplex PCR; TCRdb lists only in-frame clones, some missing. The table includes about 36,000 clones, roughly 76% detected once. Sequenced input: CD4+ T cells from blood buffy coats. The origin of the receptors is a human donor in good health.

This clone was observed a few times. CDR3: CASSLGWNEQFF. In DNA, the CDR3 is TGTGCCAGCAGCTTAGGCTGGAATGAGCAGTTCTTC. V and J are TRBV11-2 and TRBJ2-1; D is undetermined. The CDR3 has 12 amino acids. Germline V gene sequence: CDR1 SGHAT, CDR2 FQNNGV. V lost 1 base and J 7 bases, leaving 5 bases between the germline ends.

This clone was counted a few times. V is TRBV2 and J is TRBJ2-7, with no clear D. CDR1 is SNHLY, CDR2 FYNNEI, per germline. V lost 7 bases and J lost 5, with 24 bases in between. This CDR3 comprises 16 residues. The chain's CDR3 is CASTASVPSSVHEQYF. Here the CDR3 DNA reads TGTGCCAGCACCGCCTCCGTCCCTTCGAGTGTGCACGAGCAGTACTTC.

This chain joins TRBV27 and TRBJ2-5, with 7 bases lining up with TRBD1. CDR3 length equals 14 residues. Germline CDR1 reads MNHEY; CDR2 reads SMNVEV (reference sequence). V lost 5 bases, J lost 4 bases, and 7 bases stayed unmatched. As DNA, the CDR3 is TGTGCCAGCAGTCCAATGGACAGGATAGAGACCCAGTACTTC. Encoded protein: CASSPMDRIETQYF.

The chain employs TRBV2 and TRBJ2-7; D remains unclear. Germline values: CDR1 SNHLY, CDR2 FYNNEI. The V end was cut by 1 base, the J end by 3 bases, with 7 bases between. The CDR3 loop spans 13 amino acids. The CDR3 coding sequence is TGTGCCAGCAGTGAAGTTCTACACTACGAGCAGTACTTC. Translated: CASSEVLHYEQYF.

This clone was seen only a few times. The rearrangement joins TRBV9 to TRBJ1-1; 8 positions agree with TRBD1. Per germline, CDR1 SGDLS and CDR2 YYNGEE. Losses at the gene ends were 3 bases for V and 1 base for J; bases not matched to a gene: 5. The CDR3 loop spans 15 amino acids. The CDR3 region is CASSGDGQGNTEAFF. The CDR3, as DNA: TGTGCCAGCAGCGGTGATGGACAGGGGAACACTGAAGCTTTCTTT.